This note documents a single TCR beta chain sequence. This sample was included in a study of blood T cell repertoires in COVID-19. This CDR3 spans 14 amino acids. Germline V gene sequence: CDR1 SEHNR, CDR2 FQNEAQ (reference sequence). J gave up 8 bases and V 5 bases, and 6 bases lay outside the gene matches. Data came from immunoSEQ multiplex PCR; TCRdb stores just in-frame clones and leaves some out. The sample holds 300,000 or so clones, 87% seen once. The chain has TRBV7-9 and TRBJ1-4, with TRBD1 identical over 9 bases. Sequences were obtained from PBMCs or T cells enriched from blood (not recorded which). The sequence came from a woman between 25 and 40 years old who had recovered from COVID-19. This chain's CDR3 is CASSETGTGEKLFF. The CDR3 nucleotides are TGTGCCAGCAGCGAAACCGGGACAGGGGAAAAACTGTTTTTT.